A selection of T cell receptor beta chains follows, all from one sample in a study of T-cell reconstitution after alpha-beta-depleted transplantation in children. TCRdb fed the PCR reads into MiXCR, producing one record per CDR3 protein. The data show 300,000 or so distinct CDR3 sequences, 9.9% seen once. This specimen was PBMCs from the stem cell graft donor, taken from the stem cell graft. These receptors all stem from a human donor who donated a stem cell graft to a child with SCID. The CDR3 runs from the conserved cysteine through the conserved F or W. The D gene is left open where the match is weak. Part of the rows lack a size; the others show once, few, many or a class for expanded clones.

clone size	D gene	V gene	J gene	CDR3 protein	CDR3 DNA
few	.	TRBV2	TRBJ1-1	CASSVLRLLNTEAFF	TGTGCCAGCAGTGTCCTCCGCCTCTTGAACACTGAAGCTTTCTTT
many	TRBD1	TRBV20-1	TRBJ2-7	CSASPETGRSSYEQYF	TGCAGTGCTTCACCCGAGACAGGGAGATCTTCGTACGAGCAGTACTTC
.	.	TRBV23-1	TRBJ2-7	CASRSPGRLEQYF	TGCGCCAGCAGATCCCCGGGACGCTTGGAGCAGTACTTC
few	.	TRBV20-1	TRBJ2-5	CSAEADLQETQYF	TGCAGTGCTGAGGCCGATCTCCAAGAGACCCAGTACTTC
many	.	TRBV2	TRBJ1-1	CASSERTEAFF	TGTGCCAGCAGTGAAAGAACTGAAGCTTTCTTT
few	.	TRBV12-3/TRBV12-4	TRBJ1-4	CASRGTDATNEKLFF	TGTGCCAGCAGGGGGACTGATGCAACTAATGAAAAACTGTTTTTT
many	.	TRBV4-1	TRBJ1-4	CASSQVGVSNEKLFF	TGCGCCAGCAGCCAAGTTGGGGTCAGTAATGAAAAACTGTTTTTT
.	.	TRBV2	TRBJ2-7	CATRDETYEQYF	TGTGCCACCCGGGACGAAACCTACGAGCAGTACTTC
.	.	TRBV12-3/TRBV12-4	TRBJ2-2	CASRGGPGDTGELFF	TGTGCCAGCAGAGGTGGCCCGGGGGACACCGGGGAGCTGTTTTTT
few	.	TRBV9	TRBJ2-2	CASSVAQAGELFF	TGTGCCAGCAGCGTAGCACAGGCCGGGGAGCTGTTTTTT
.	.	TRBV12-3/TRBV12-4	TRBJ2-7	CASSRTGTSYEQYF	TGTGCCAGCAGCCGGACCGGGACTTCATACGAGCAGTACTTC
.	TRBD1	TRBV6-1	TRBJ2-7	CASRLRGTVDEQYF	TGTGCCAGCAGGCTAAGGGGGACAGTAGACGAGCAGTACTTC
many	TRBD1	TRBV5-1	TRBJ2-7	CASSSPDREKNEQYF	TGCGCCAGCAGCTCCCCGGACAGGGAAAAAAACGAGCAGTACTTC
.	TRBD2	TRBV4-2	TRBJ2-1	CASSQDWAGGSYNEQFF	TGTGCCAGCAGCCAAGATTGGGCGGGGGGTTCCTACAATGAGCAGTTCTTC